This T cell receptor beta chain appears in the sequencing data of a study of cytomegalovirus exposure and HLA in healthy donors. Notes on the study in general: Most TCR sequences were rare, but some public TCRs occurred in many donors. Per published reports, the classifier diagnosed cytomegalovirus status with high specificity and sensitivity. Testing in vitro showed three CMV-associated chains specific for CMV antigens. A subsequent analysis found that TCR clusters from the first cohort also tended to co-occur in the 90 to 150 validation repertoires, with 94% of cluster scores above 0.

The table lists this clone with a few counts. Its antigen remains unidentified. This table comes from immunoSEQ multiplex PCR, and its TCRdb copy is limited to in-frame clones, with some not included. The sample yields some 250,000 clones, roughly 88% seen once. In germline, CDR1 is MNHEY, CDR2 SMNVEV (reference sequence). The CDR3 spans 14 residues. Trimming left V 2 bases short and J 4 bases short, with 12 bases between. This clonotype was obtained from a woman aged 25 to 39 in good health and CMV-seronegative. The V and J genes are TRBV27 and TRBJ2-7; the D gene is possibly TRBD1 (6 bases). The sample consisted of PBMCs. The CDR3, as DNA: TGTGCCAGCAGTTTACAGCGGACAGCATACGAGCAGTACTTC. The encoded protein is CASSLQRTAYEQYF.